These 10 T cell receptor beta chains originate from one sample sequenced in a study of identical twins. TCRdb re-called the 5' RACE reads through MiXCR, storing one row per CDR3 protein. The profile shows a few hundred thousand distinct CDR3 sequences, about 8.3% of them singletons. In addition, the sample was reused for a study of yellow fever vaccine responses in identical twins.

Input material: CD8+ T cells sorted from blood. The receptors derive from a woman aged 18 to 35 in good health.

This clonotype was picked up a small number of times. The chain joins TRBV12-3 or TRBV12-4 to TRBJ2-2; 7 positions agree with TRBD2. The CDR3 has 16 residues. The trim removed 7 bases at V and 6 bases at J, leaving 14 bases unmatched. CDR3 sequence reads: CASTSINGGYSGELFF. The CDR3 nucleotides read TGTGCCAGCACAAGTATCAACGGGGGGTATTCCGGGGAGCTGTTTTTT.

The chain recombines TRBV20-1 with TRBJ2-1; D is unclear. The germline gives CDR1 DFQATT, CDR2 SNEGSKA (reference sequence). The CDR3 has 12 residues. Trimming removed 7 bases from V and 8 bases from J, with 15 bases in between. The CDR3 DNA follows: TGCAGTGTACGACCAGGTACCGATGAGCAGTTCTTC. It codes for CSVRPGTDEQFF.

This clonotype occurred many times. This chain connects TRBV4-1 to TRBJ1-2; D is uncertain. The CDR3 sequence is 12 residues long. Trimming pared 6 bases from V and 8 bases from J, leaving 13 bases between. Germline-derived CDR1 and CDR2 are MGHRA and YSYEKL. CDR3 loop: CASRLEAEGYTF. In nucleotides, the CDR3 is TGCGCCAGCAGGCTGGAGGCCGAAGGCTACACCTTC.

This chain links TRBV28 with TRBJ2-7; D remains unclear. CDR3 size: 12 residues. Trimming took off 2 bases at V and 4 bases at J, with 6 bases between the two ends. CDR1 and CDR2 (germline): MDHEN, SYDVKM. The CDR3 nucleotides read TGTGCCAGCAGTTTACAAGATTACGAGCAGTACTTC. It codes for CASSLQDYEQYF.

At least ten counts were recorded for this clonotype. The chain has TRBV10-1 and TRBJ2-2; D remains unclear. This CDR3 is 13 amino acids long. Germline V gene sequence: CDR1 WNHNN, CDR2 SYGVQD (reference sequence). Deletions cut 4 bases from V and 3 bases from J, with 6 bases between. CDR3 nucleotides: TGCGCCAGCAGTGCCTCAGACACCGGGGAGCTGTTTTTT. Its protein product is CASSASDTGELFF.

This clonotype was seen a few times. This sequence joins TRBV10-3 and TRBJ2-2, with D maybe TRBD2 (6 bases). The CDR3 loop spans 15 amino acids. Deletions cut 3 bases from V and 1 base from J, with 9 bases between. Germline values: CDR1 ENHRY, CDR2 SYGVKD. CDR3: CAISDQEGNTGELFF. In DNA form, the CDR3 reads TGTGCCATCAGTGATCAGGAGGGGAACACCGGGGAGCTGTTTTTT.

This clonotype appeared many times. This chain uses TRBV7-8 with TRBJ2-2; the D gene is possibly TRBD1 (6 bases). Trimming cost V 7 bases and J 5 bases, with 11 bases left between them. Germline lookup yields CDR1 SGHVS and CDR2 FQNEAQ. The CDR3 covers 13 residues. In DNA form, the CDR3 reads TGTGCCAGCACCGGACAGCAGACCGGGGAGCTGTTTTTT. Translated, it gives CASTGQQTGELFF.

This clonotype was observed a handful of times. The V and J genes are TRBV7-8 and TRBJ1-1; D is unclear. The CDR3 spans 13 residues. Germline V gene lookup returns CDR1 SGHVS and CDR2 FQNEAQ. V was cut by 2 bases and J by 0 bases, with 4 bases left in between. The CDR3, as DNA: TGTGCCAGCAGCTTATGGATGAACACTGAAGCTTTCTTT. Its translation is CASSLWMNTEAFF.

This clonotype was recorded many times. The V call is TRBV13, the J call TRBJ1-1, with D perhaps TRBD1 (6 bases). V shed 0 bases and J shed 7 bases, with 12 bases lying between them. The CDR3 spans 14 residues. CDR1 and CDR2 (germline): PRHDT, FYEKMQ (reference sequence). The CDR3 DNA is TGTGCCAGCAGCTTAGGCCGGCCAGGGGTTGAAGCTTTCTTT. It yields the protein CASSLGRPGVEAFF. The variable domain in full, with the rest retrieved from reference TRBV13 and TRBJ1-1, is AAGVIQSPRHLIKEKRETATLKCYPIPRHDTVYWYQQGPGQDPQFLISFYEKMQSDKGSIPDRFSAQQFSDYHSELNMSSLELGDSALYFCASSLGRPGVEAFFGQGTRLTVV.

This clonotype showed up just a few times. The chain recombines TRBV12-3 or TRBV12-4 with TRBJ2-3; D not certain. CDR3 size: 15 residues. V was trimmed by 5 bases and J by 0 bases, leaving 12 bases between them. The CDR3 nucleotides read TGTGCCAGCAGTACTCCAACAACTAGCACAGATACGCAGTATTTT. The encoded protein is CASSTPTTSTDTQYF.